Below are 31 T cell receptor beta chains sequenced from a single sample in a study of blood T cells in healthy people across ages. A second PCR of roughly 7 to 11 cycles used a sample-barcoded 5' primer and a J-beta primer mix. MiXCR, run by TCRdb on the 5' RACE reads, gives a single entry per CDR3 protein. Here the sample spans approximately 800,000 distinct CDR3 sequences, approximately 55% being singletons. The sample consisted of blood. The receptors stem from a man older than 75 in good health.

The chain employs TRBV9 and TRBJ2-2, with a weak D call TRBD2 (6 bases). Germline V gene data show CDR1 as SGDLS and CDR2 as YYNGEE. Trimming removed 0 bases from V and 4 bases from J, with 7 bases in between. The CDR3 is 14 amino acids. The CDR3 nucleotides are TGTGCCAGCAGCGTAGGGAGGGTCACCGGGGAGCTGTTTTTT. Its protein is CASSVGRVTGELFF.

CDR3 sequence: CASRTGTAANYGYTF. As DNA, the CDR3 is TGTGCCAGCAGGACCGGGACAGCAGCTAACTATGGCTACACCTTC. V gene TRBV6-6 combines with J gene TRBJ1-2, with TRBD1 matching over 7 bases. CDR3 size: 15 residues. Germline V gene lookup returns CDR1 MNHNY and CDR2 SVGAGI (reference sequence). V shed 6 bases and J 0 bases; nucleotides not matched to a gene: 7.

The V call is TRBV6-2 or TRBV6-3, the J call TRBJ2-1, with 7 nucleotides matching TRBD2. Germline V lookup: CDR1 MNHEY, CDR2 SVGEGT. V lost 7 bases to trimming and J lost 4 bases; unmatched junction nucleotides: 10. This CDR3 has 15 amino acids. The CDR3 nucleotides are TGTGCCAGCACACCCGGCGGGAGCCCGTACAATGAGCAGTTCTTC. Encoded protein: CASTPGGSPYNEQFF.

This chain joins TRBV12-3 or TRBV12-4 and TRBJ2-6, with D possibly TRBD1 on 6 matching bases. V dropped 5 bases and J dropped 1 base, with 9 bases sitting between them. The CDR3 is 15 residues long. The CDR3 region is CASSTRGSGANVLTF. In DNA form, the CDR3 reads TGTGCCAGCAGTACCAGGGGTTCTGGGGCCAACGTCCTGACTTTC.

This clonotype was seen a few times. The chain is built from TRBV20-1 and TRBJ2-7; 7 bases map to TRBD2. Germline CDR1 reads DFQATT; CDR2 reads SNEGSKA (reference sequence). J was trimmed by 2 bases and V by 4 bases; bases with no gene match: 11. CDR3 length: 15 residues. The CDR3 nucleotides read TGCAGTGCTAAGTCCCCCGGGACTACACCCTACGAGCAGTACTTC. It codes for CSAKSPGTTPYEQYF.

The V call is TRBV3-1, the J call TRBJ2-4; D is uncertain. Judging by the DNA end, TRBJ2-7 fits better; the J call may be wrong. The CDR3 is made up of 14 amino acids. Germline V gene lookup returns CDR1 LGHDT and CDR2 YNNKEL (reference sequence). CDR3 region: CASSQDVGRSEQYF. The CDR3 nucleotides read TGTGCCAGCAGCCAGGACGTCGGAAGGTCCGAGCAGTACTTC.

This chain joins TRBV7-2 and TRBJ1-1; possible D gene TRBD1, 5 bases. Deletions cut 7 bases from V and 4 bases from J, with 13 bases between. The CDR3 extends over 13 amino acids. Germline loops: CDR1 SGHTA, CDR2 FQGNSA. CDR3 loop: CASTRVVGTEAFF. The CDR3 DNA sequence: TGTGCCAGCACCAGGGTAGTCGGCACTGAAGCTTTCTTT.

The rearrangement joins TRBV10-3 to TRBJ1-2, with TRBD1 as a possible D gene (5 bases). Germline V CDR1 and CDR2: ENHRY, SYGVKD. The CDR3 is made up of 13 amino acids. Trimming took off 4 bases at V and 3 bases at J, with 9 bases between the two ends. The CDR3 sequence is CAISAVQDYGYTF. CDR3 sequence (DNA): TGTGCCATCAGTGCGGTACAGGACTATGGCTACACCTTC.

This chain uses TRBV6-5 with TRBJ1-1; D is uncertain. Germline CDR1 reads MNHEY; CDR2 reads SVGAGI. V shed 1 base and J shed 4 bases, with 7 bases lying between them. This CDR3 is built from 13 residues. CDR3: CASSYWRGTEAFF. For the CDR3, the DNA is TGTGCCAGCAGTTACTGGCGGGGCACTGAAGCTTTCTTT.

In its sample, this clonotype was seen a few times. J is TRBJ2-1 and V is TRBV12-3 or TRBV12-4, with unresolved D. The V end lost 6 bases, the J end lost 5 bases, and 23 bases lay between the germline ends. The CDR3 is 17 amino acids. Here the CDR3 reads CASSLLTTSLGHNEQFF. In nucleotides, the CDR3 is TGTGCCAGCAGCCTACTTACGACCAGCTTAGGGCACAATGAGCAGTTCTTC.

This clonotype was observed a handful of times. The chain uses TRBV7-2 and TRBJ2-3, with 10 bases identical to TRBD2. This CDR3 is built from 15 residues. The germline CDR1 and CDR2 sequences are SGHTA and FQGNSA. The ends lost 5 bases at V and 5 bases at J; junction bases unmatched: 7. The CDR3 DNA reads TGTGCCAGCAGCCCCAGCGGGAGGGGGGGAGATACGCAGTATTTT. Translation: CASSPSGRGGDTQYF. The variable domain in full, with the rest retrieved from reference TRBV7-2 and TRBJ2-3, is GAGVSQSPSNKVTEKGKDVELRCDPISGHTALYWYRQSLGQGLEFLIYFQGNSAPDKSGLPSDRFSAERTGGSVSTLTIQRTQQEDSAVYLCASSPSGRGGDTQYFGPGTRLTVL.

This sequence joins TRBV10-3 and TRBJ2-1, with 7 nucleotides matching TRBD2. V shed 3 bases, J shed 5 bases, and the junction held 7 bases outside the gene matches. Germline V gene lookup returns CDR1 ENHRY and CDR2 SYGVKD. This CDR3 has 15 residues. CDR3 in amino acids: CAISEARAGNNEQFF. CDR3 sequence (DNA): TGTGCCATCAGTGAAGCACGAGCGGGAAACAATGAGCAGTTCTTC.

The chain combines TRBV11-2 with TRBJ2-1; TRBD2 matches 11 bases. Trimming at V came to 5 bases and at J to 0 bases, leaving 9 bases not matched to a gene. This CDR3 region has 18 residues. CDR1 is SGHAT and CDR2 is FQNNGV in the germline V gene. The CDR3 DNA follows: TGTGCCAGCAGCAACCCGGGACTAGCGGAGAGCTCCTACAATGAGCAGTTCTTC. Protein product: CASSNPGLAESSYNEQFF.

The rearrangement links TRBV29-1 to TRBJ2-3; 8 nucleotides line up with TRBD2. The trim removed 7 bases at V and 3 bases at J, leaving 9 bases unmatched. This CDR3 region has 14 residues. CDR1 SQVTM and CDR2 ANQGSEA come from the germline V gene. CDR3 in amino acids: CSAGGRGGTDTQYF. The DNA of the CDR3 is TGCAGCGCGGGGGGGAGGGGCGGGACAGATACGCAGTATTTT.

In nucleotides, the CDR3 is TGTGCCAGCAGCCCCGGATGGGGTCAGCCCCAGCATTTT. It is translated as CASSPGWGQPQHF. This chain uses TRBV7-3 with TRBJ1-5, with no clear D. In germline, CDR1 is SGHTA, CDR2 FQGTGA. The CDR3 is 13 amino acids. The V end was cut by 5 bases, the J end by 6 bases, with 11 bases between.

The chain combines TRBV5-1 with TRBJ2-1, with D possibly being TRBD1 or TRBD2 (5 bases each). Per the germline V gene, CDR1 is SGHRS and CDR2 is YFSETQ. The CDR3 covers 16 residues. V lost 10 bases to trimming and J lost 0 bases, with 20 bases between them. CDR3 amino acids: CASSGQPRGSYNEQFF. In nucleotides, the CDR3 is TGCGCCTCCTCGGGGCAGCCCCGAGGCTCCTACAATGAGCAGTTCTTC.

The chain is built from TRBV6-6 and TRBJ1-2, with TRBD1 as a possible D gene (6 bases). The CDR3 runs 16 residues. Trimming left V 5 bases short and J 7 bases short, with 23 bases between. Germline CDR1 and CDR2: MNHNY and SVGAGI (reference sequence). The CDR3 loop reads CASSTQTGTPQPGYTF. The DNA for the CDR3 is TGTGCCAGCAGTACGCAAACCGGGACACCCCAACCTGGCTACACCTTC.

This chain links TRBV7-6 with TRBJ2-5; a weak D match, TRBD2 (6 bases). Near its end, the DNA agrees better with TRBJ2-7, so the J call may be wrong. Germline CDR1 SGHVS, CDR2 FNYEAQ. This CDR3 has 13 amino acids. This chain's CDR3 is CASSADGGYEQYF. The CDR3 DNA follows: TGTGCCAGCAGCGCCGACGGGGGCTACGAGCAGTACTTC.

This clonotype was counted a few times. V is TRBV25-1 and J is TRBJ1-1, with 9 nucleotides matching TRBD1. The germline gives CDR1 MGHDK, CDR2 SYGVNS. V lost 4 bases, J lost 8 bases, and 2 bases stayed unmatched. The CDR3 runs to 12 residues. CDR3 loop: CASSGQGGEAFF. In nucleotides, the CDR3 is TGTGCCAGCAGTGGACAGGGGGGCGAAGCTTTCTTT.

The gene calls are TRBV20-1 and TRBJ2-5; D ambiguous. The DNA end favors TRBJ2-7, so the J call may be wrong. Per the germline V gene, CDR1 is DFQATT and CDR2 is SNEGSKA (reference sequence). The CDR3 is made up of 13 amino acids. The CDR3 nucleotides are TGCAGTGCTAGAGATATTCGGGCCTACGAGCAGTACTTC. This sequence encodes CSARDIRAYEQYF.

As for this clonotype: The germline gene is not matched at one end of the junction; a read error may be the cause. The chain carries TRBV5-1 and TRBJ2-5; D remains unclear. With the DNA end fitting TRBJ2-7 better, the J assignment may be wrong. The V gene's germline CDR1 is SGHRS and CDR2 YFSETQ. The CDR3 spans 12 residues. Here the CDR3 DNA reads TGCGCCAACAGCACGCAAGCCTACGAGCAGTACTTC. The encoded protein is CANSTQAYEQYF.

This clonotype was counted only a few times. V usage is TRBV18 and J usage is TRBJ1-4; TRBD1 matches 7 bases. The CDR3 has 16 amino acids. Germline lookup yields CDR1 KGHSH and CDR2 LQKENI. Germline trimming cut 5 bases from V and 2 bases from J; bases unmatched to any gene: 8. In nucleotides, the CDR3 is TGTGCCAGCTCATCCCGGGACAGAGGGACTAATGAAAAACTGTTTTTT. Translating it yields CASSSRDRGTNEKLFF.

The V gene is TRBV21-1, the J gene TRBJ2-5; TRBD1 reflects the table's D call only, with no check against the DNA. The J call may be in error: the DNA end matches TRBJ2-7 better. TRBV21-1 corresponds to a pseudogene. The CDR3 has 15 amino acids. The CDR3 nucleotides read TGTGCCAGCAGCAAAGTTATCGGGGACGTATACGAGCAGTACTTC. It is translated as CASSKVIGDVYEQYF.

This clonotype was seen only a few times. This rearrangement joins TRBV28 to TRBJ2-2; no clear D gene. Germline V gene data show CDR1 as MDHEN and CDR2 as SYDVKM. The V end lost 3 bases, the J end lost 6 bases, and 8 bases lay between the germline ends. This CDR3 comprises 13 residues. CDR3 bases: TGTGCCAGCAGTTTTCTAGAGTCCGGGGAGCTGTTTTTT. This gives the protein CASSFLESGELFF.

The rearrangement links TRBV6-5 to TRBJ2-5, with 8 bases identical to TRBD1. With the DNA end fitting TRBJ2-7 better, the J assignment may be wrong. CDR1 is MNHEY and CDR2 is SVGAGI in the germline V gene. This CDR3 contains 15 residues. Written as DNA, the CDR3 is TGTGCCAGCAGTTACTTTTTGACAGGGGAAGGCGAGCAGTACTTC. As protein: CASSYFLTGEGEQYF.

In its sample, this clonotype was seen a few times. The chain is built from TRBV27 and TRBJ2-3; D may match TRBD1 or TRBD2 (5 bases each). CDR3 length equals 16 residues. CDR1 is MNHEY and CDR2 is SMNVEV in the germline V gene (reference sequence). Trimming took off 5 bases at V and 4 bases at J, with 19 bases between the two ends. CDR3 in amino acids: CASSRGVGLGADTQYF. The CDR3 DNA sequence: TGTGCCAGCAGTCGGGGAGTGGGGCTTGGCGCAGATACGCAGTATTTT.

This clonotype showed up just a few times. This chain links TRBV20-1 with TRBJ1-2; a weak D match, TRBD1 (5 bases). Trimming took off 6 bases at V and 9 bases at J, with 20 bases between the two ends. Germline CDR1 reads DFQATT; CDR2 reads SNEGSKA (reference sequence). The CDR3 has 13 residues. This chain's CDR3 is CSASLLGEVRYTF. CDR3 in DNA: TGCAGTGCCAGCCTGTTAGGGGAAGTCCGCTACACCTTC.

The V gene is TRBV3-1, the J gene TRBJ2-1; D gene unclear. The germline CDR1 and CDR2 sequences are LGHDT and YNNKEL (reference sequence). This CDR3 region has 16 residues. Between the trimmed V and J ends, which lost 4 bases and 8 bases, there was a span of 21 bases. CDR3 sequence: CASSRAPSGIMDEQFF. In nucleotides, the CDR3 is TGTGCCAGCAGCCGGGCCCCCTCGGGCATAATGGATGAGCAGTTCTTC.

This clonotype was seen a handful of times. V is TRBV6-5 and J is TRBJ1-2; 9 nucleotides align to TRBD1. Trimming removed 6 bases from V and 3 bases from J; junction bases left unmatched: 8. Germline assignment: CDR1 MNHEY and CDR2 SVGAGI. The length of the CDR3 is 15 residues. For the CDR3, the DNA is TGTGCCAGCAGGAGAACAGGGGGCGCCGACTATGGCTACACCTTC. The encoded protein is CASRRTGGADYGYTF.

Written as DNA, the CDR3 is TGCAGCACCCGGGGGCGTGATGAAAAACTGTTTTTT. Translating it yields CSTRGRDEKLFF. The rearrangement uses TRBV29-1 and TRBJ1-4; D is perhaps TRBD1 (6 bases). Trimming removed 8 bases from V and 6 bases from J, with 13 bases in between. Germline CDR1 reads SQVTM; CDR2 reads ANQGSEA. This CDR3 has 12 amino acids.

J is TRBJ2-1 and V is TRBV2; no reliable D call. V lost 2 bases and J 0 bases, leaving 8 bases between the germline ends. The CDR3 covers 15 residues. The germline CDR1 and CDR2 sequences are SNHLY and FYNNEI. CDR3 in DNA: TGTGCCAGCAGTGAAAACAGATTCTCCTACAATGAGCAGTTCTTC. Protein sequence: CASSENRFSYNEQFF. Together with reference TRBV2 and TRBJ2-1, the CDR3 gives the full variable domain: EPEVTQTPSHQVTQMGQEVILRCVPISNHLYFYWYRQILGQKVEFLVSFYNNEISEKSEIFDDQFSVERPDGSNFTLKIRSTKLEDSAMYFCASSENRFSYNEQFFGPGTRLTVL.